This is a list of T cell receptor beta chains from one sample in a study of beta chain features in type 1 diabetes. Method: immunoSEQ multiplex PCR; TCRdb's copy keeps in-frame clones and lacks some. This table has 10,000 to 15,000 clones, about 42% appearing once. The sequencing input was stem cell memory CD4+ T cells from blood. The receptors come from a man between 18 and 29 years old in good health. Each CDR3 is given with its conserved first and last residue. The D gene is left open where the match is weak. Part of the rows lack a size; the others show once, few, many or a class for expanded clones.

>TRBV7-9|-|TRBJ2-7|14|-
CASSLGVGEYEQYF
TGTGCCAGCAGCTTAGGAGTAGGGGAATACGAGCAGTACTTC
>TRBV9|TRBD2|TRBJ2-7|14|few
CASSAGGGSHEQYF
TGTGCCAGCAGCGCGGGGGGAGGGAGCCACGAGCAGTACTTC
>TRBV25-1|-|TRBJ1-5|13|-
CASSDRVDQPQHF
TGTGCCAGCAGTGACAGGGTGGATCAGCCCCAGCATTTT
>TRBV5-1|TRBD2|TRBJ2-1|15|few
CASSGLAGGTNEQFF
TGCGCCAGCAGCGGACTAGCGGGGGGAACTAATGAGCAGTTCTTC
>TRBV11-2|TRBD2|TRBJ2-1|16|-
CASSLGTSGAYNEQFF
TGTGCCAGCAGCCTAGGGACTAGCGGAGCCTACAATGAGCAGTTCTTC
>TRBV9|-|TRBJ2-7|14|-
CASSVDGGDDEQYF
TGTGCCAGCAGCGTAGACGGAGGGGATGACGAGCAGTACTTC
>TRBV28|TRBD1|TRBJ2-1|14|few
CASPPGQGGDEQFF
TGTGCCAGCCCCCCGGGACAGGGAGGGGATGAGCAGTTCTTC
>TRBV7-2|-|TRBJ2-7|15|-
CASSLRGVGPGVEHF
TGTGCCAGCAGCTTACGGGGGGTCGGGCCAGGGGTTGAGCACTTC
>TRBV6-1|TRBD2|TRBJ2-1|18|-
CASSERVGGGRNDNEQFF
TGTGCCAGCAGTGAGCGAGTTGGGGGGGGGAGGAACGACAATGAGCAGTTCTTC
>TRBV6-1|-|TRBJ2-1|12|-
CASSGSGNEQFF
TGTGCCAGCAGTGGCTCAGGGAATGAGCAGTTCTTC
>TRBV9|-|TRBJ2-1|15|-
CASSGQRPHYNEQFF
TGTGCCAGCAGCGGTCAGCGACCCCACTACAATGAGCAGTTCTTC
>TRBV5-1|TRBD2|TRBJ2-7|13|few
CASSSGLAERLYF
TGCGCCAGCAGCTCAGGACTAGCGGAGAGGCTGTACTTC
>TRBV2|TRBD2|TRBJ2-3|14|-
CASDSGGAADTQYF
TGTGCCAGCGATAGCGGGGGGGCGGCAGATACGCAGTATTTT
>TRBV28|-|TRBJ1-6|19|-
CASSPPRTYMSSYNSPLHF
TGTGCCAGCAGTCCCCCAAGGACATATATGAGCTCCTATAATTCACCCCTCCACTTT
>TRBV5-1|-|TRBJ2-3|13|few
CASSLDRGSMRYF
TGCGCCAGCAGCTTGGATCGAGGGTCCATGAGGTATTTT
>TRBV7-9|-|TRBJ2-1|16|-
CASSFARAALYNEQFF
TGTGCCAGCAGTTTCGCCAGGGCAGCCCTCTACAATGAGCAGTTCTTC
>TRBV19|-|TRBJ2-2|13|-
CASSSSGTGELFF
TGTGCCAGTAGTTCCTCGGGGACCGGGGAGCTGTTTTTT
>TRBV19|-|TRBJ1-5|15|few
CATFYRENSNQPQHF
TGTGCCACCTTCTACAGGGAAAATAGCAATCAGCCCCAGCATTTT
>TRBV30|TRBD1|TRBJ2-1|15|-
CAWSPLSGRGTGQFF
TGTGCCTGGAGTCCCCTGAGCGGGCGAGGGACAGGGCAGTTCTTC
>TRBV19|-|TRBJ1-5|14|few
CASSIQSQGQPQHF
TGTGCCAGTAGTATCCAATCCCAGGGCCAGCCCCAGCATTTT
>TRBV16|-|TRBJ1-5|13|-
CASSQTGGQPQHF
TGTGCCAGCAGCCAAACGGGCGGGCAGCCCCAGCATTTT
>TRBV6-1|-|TRBJ2-3|11|-
CASKQKDTQYF
TGTGCCAGCAAACAAAAAGATACGCAGTATTTT
>TRBV2|-|TRBJ2-5|13|-
CASREDSGETQYF
TGTGCCAGCAGAGAGGACAGCGGCGAGACCCAGTACTTC
>TRBV5-4|-|TRBJ2-3|16|few
CASSLARGASTDTQYF
TGTGCCAGCAGCTTGGCACGGGGGGCCAGCACAGATACGCAGTATTTT
>TRBV29-1|-|TRBJ2-7|15|-
CSVPAGAATSYEQYF
TGCAGCGTTCCCGCAGGGGCAGCAACCTCCTACGAGCAGTACTTC